The source of this T cell receptor (beta chain) is a study of regulatory T cells in long-lasting Graves disease. In building TCR beta libraries, iRepertoire HTBI primers were used together with Arm-PCR of CDR3 regions. TCRdb used MiXCR to reprocess the multiplex PCR reads, holding one entry per CDR3 protein. This table has a few hundred thousand distinct CDR3 sequences, roughly 25% appearing once. The time point: persistent/refractory GD, antithyroid drugs over 5 years with positive TRAb. The TCR library used RNA extracted from PBMCs. J gave up 4 bases and V 5 bases, and 7 bases lay outside the gene matches. This CDR3 region has 15 residues. Per germline, CDR1 DFQATT and CDR2 SNEGSKA (reference sequence).

The source was peripheral blood mononuclear cells (PBMCs), collected when the disease was refractory, from a patient treated with antithyroid drugs. The sequence was obtained from a woman in her 40s with Graves disease. This chain uses TRBV20-1 with TRBJ2-2, with 10 positions matching TRBD2. CDR3 sequence: CSAPRLAGVTGELFF. The DNA of the CDR3 is TGCAGTGCTCCGCGTCTAGCGGGGGTCACCGGGGAGCTGTTTTTT.